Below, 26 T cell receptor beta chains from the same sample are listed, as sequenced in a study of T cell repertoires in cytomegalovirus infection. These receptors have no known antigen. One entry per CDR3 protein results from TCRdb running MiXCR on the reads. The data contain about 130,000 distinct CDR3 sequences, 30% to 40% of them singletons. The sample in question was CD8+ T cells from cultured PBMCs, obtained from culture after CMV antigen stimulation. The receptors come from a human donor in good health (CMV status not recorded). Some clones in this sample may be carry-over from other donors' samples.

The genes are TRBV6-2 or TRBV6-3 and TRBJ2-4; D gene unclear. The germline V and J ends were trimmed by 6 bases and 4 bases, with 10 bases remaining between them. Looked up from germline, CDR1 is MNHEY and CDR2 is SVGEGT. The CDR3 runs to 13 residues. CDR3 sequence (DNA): TGTGCCAGCAGCACTGGATCGAAAAACATTCAGTACTTC. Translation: CASSTGSKNIQYF.

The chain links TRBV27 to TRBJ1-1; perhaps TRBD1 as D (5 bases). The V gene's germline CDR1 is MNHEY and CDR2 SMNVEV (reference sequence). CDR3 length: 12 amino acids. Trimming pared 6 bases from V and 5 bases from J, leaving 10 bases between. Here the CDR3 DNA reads TGTGCCAGCAGACGGGGCGGAACTGAAGCTTTCTTT. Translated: CASRRGGTEAFF.

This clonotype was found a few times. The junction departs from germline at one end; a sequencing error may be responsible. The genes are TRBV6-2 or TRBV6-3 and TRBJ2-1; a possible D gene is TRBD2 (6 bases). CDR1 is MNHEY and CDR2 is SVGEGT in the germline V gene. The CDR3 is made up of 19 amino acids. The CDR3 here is CASSNSRVAALRSYNEQFF. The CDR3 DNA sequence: TGTGCCAGCAGTAACTCACGGGTAGCGGCCCTCCGGTCCTACAATGAGCAGTTCTTC.

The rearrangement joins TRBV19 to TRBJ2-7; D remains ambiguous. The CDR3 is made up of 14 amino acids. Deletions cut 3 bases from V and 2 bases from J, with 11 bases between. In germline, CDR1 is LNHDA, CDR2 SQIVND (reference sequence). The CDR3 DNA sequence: TGTGCCAGTAGTATTTTTGGCGGAGCCTACGAGCAGTACTTC. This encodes CASSIFGGAYEQYF.

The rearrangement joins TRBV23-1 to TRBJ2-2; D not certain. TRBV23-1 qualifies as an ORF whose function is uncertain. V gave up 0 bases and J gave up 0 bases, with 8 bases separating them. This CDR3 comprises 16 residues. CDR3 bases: TGCGCCAGCAGTCAATCGGAGTATACGAACACCGGGGAGCTGTTTTTT. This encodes CASSQSEYTNTGELFF.

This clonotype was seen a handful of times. CDR3 in amino acids: CARSFYGQREKGYTF. In DNA form, the CDR3 reads TGTGCCCGATCCTTTTACGGACAAAGAGAGAAGGGCTACACCTTC. V is TRBV2 and J is TRBJ1-2; weak D call: TRBD1 (5 bases). The CDR3 is 15 amino acids. V was pared by 11 bases and J by 8 bases, with 27 bases between. Germline CDR1 is SNHLY and CDR2 is FYNNEI.

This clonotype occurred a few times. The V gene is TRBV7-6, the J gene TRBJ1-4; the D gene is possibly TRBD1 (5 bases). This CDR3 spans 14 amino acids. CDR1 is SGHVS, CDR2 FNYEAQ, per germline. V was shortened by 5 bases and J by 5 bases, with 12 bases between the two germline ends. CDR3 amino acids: CASSPEGHNEKLFF. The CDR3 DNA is TGTGCCAGCAGCCCCGAGGGGCACAATGAAAAACTGTTTTTT.

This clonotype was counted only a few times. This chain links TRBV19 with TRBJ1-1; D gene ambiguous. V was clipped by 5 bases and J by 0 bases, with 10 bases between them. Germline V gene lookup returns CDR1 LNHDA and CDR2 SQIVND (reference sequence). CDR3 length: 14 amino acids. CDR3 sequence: CASSWSTMNTEAFF. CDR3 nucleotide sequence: TGTGCCAGTAGTTGGTCAACTATGAACACTGAAGCTTTCTTT.

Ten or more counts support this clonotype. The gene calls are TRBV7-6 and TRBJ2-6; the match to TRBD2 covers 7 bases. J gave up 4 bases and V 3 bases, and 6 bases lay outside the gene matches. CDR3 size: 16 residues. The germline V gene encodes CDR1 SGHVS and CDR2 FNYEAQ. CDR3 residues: CASSLGRGWGANVLTF. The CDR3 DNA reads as TGTGCCAGCAGCTTGGGGAGGGGATGGGGGGCCAACGTCCTGACTTTC.

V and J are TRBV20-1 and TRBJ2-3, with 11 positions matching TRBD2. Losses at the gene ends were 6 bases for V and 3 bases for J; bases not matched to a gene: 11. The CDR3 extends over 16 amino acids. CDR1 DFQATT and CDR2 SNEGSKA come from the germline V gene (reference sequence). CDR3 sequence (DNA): TGCAGTGCCAAGCGCGAACTAGCGGGGGAAACAGATACGCAGTATTTT. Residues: CSAKRELAGETDTQYF.

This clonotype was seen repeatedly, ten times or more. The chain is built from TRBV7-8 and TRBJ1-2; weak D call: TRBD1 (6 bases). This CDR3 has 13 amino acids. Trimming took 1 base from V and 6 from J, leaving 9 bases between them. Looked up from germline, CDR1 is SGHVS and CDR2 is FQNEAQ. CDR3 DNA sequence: TGTGCCAGCAGCTTAGGTACAGGGCATGGCTACACCTTC. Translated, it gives CASSLGTGHGYTF.

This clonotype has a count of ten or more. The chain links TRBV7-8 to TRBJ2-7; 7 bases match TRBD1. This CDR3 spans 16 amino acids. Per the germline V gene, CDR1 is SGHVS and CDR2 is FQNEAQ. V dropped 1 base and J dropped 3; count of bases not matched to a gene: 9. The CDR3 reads CASSLVSGQSDYEQYF. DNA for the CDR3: TGTGCCAGCAGCTTAGTTTCGGGACAGTCTGACTACGAGCAGTACTTC. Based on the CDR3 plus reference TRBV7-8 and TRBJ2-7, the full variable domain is GAGVSQSPRYKVAKRGQDVALRCDPISGHVSLFWYQQALGQGPEFLTYFQNEAQLDKSGLPSDRFFAERPEGSVSTLKIQRTQQEDSAVYLCASSLVSGQSDYEQYFGPGTRLTVT.

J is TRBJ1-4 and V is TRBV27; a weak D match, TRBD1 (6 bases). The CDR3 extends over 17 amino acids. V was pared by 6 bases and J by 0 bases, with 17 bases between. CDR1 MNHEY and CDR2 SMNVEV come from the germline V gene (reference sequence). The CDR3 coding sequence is TGTGCCAGCAGCCCCGGGGGGGGGCAAGCAACTAATGAAAAACTGTTTTTT. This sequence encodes CASSPGGGQATNEKLFF.

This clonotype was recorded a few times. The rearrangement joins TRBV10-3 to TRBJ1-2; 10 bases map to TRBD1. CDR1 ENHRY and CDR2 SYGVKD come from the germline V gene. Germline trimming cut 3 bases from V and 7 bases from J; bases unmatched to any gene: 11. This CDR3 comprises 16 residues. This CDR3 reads CAISEDAGQGLGGYTF. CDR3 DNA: TGTGCCATCAGTGAAGACGCGGGACAGGGGTTAGGTGGCTACACCTTC.

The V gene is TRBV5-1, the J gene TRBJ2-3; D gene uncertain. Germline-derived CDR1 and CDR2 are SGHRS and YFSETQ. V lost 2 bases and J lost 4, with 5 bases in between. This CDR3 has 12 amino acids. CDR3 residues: CASSFSSDTQYF. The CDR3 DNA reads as TGCGCCAGCAGCTTCTCGTCAGATACGCAGTATTTT.

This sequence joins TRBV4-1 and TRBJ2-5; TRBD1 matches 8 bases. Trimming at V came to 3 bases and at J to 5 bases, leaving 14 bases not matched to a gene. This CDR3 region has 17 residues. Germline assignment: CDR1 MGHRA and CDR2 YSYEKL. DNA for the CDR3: TGCGCCAGCAGCCAGAGACCCCCGGGACAGGATTATGAGACCCAGTACTTC. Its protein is CASSQRPPGQDYETQYF.

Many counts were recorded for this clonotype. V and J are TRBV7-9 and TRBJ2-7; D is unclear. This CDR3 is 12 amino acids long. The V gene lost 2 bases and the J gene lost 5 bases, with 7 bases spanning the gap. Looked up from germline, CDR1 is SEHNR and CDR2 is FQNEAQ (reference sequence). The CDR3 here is CASSLRVNEQYF. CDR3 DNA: TGTGCCAGCAGCTTACGGGTAAACGAGCAGTACTTC.

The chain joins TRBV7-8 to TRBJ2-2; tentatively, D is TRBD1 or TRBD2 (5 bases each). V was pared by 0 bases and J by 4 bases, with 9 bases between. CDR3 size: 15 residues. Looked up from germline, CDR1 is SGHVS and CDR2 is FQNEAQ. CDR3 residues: CASSLAWGSTGELFF. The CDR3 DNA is TGTGCCAGCAGCTTAGCGTGGGGGTCCACCGGGGAGCTGTTTTTT. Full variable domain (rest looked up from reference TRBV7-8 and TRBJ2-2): GAGVSQSPRYKVAKRGQDVALRCDPISGHVSLFWYQQALGQGPEFLTYFQNEAQLDKSGLPSDRFFAERPEGSVSTLKIQRTQQEDSAVYLCASSLAWGSTGELFFGEGSRLTVL.

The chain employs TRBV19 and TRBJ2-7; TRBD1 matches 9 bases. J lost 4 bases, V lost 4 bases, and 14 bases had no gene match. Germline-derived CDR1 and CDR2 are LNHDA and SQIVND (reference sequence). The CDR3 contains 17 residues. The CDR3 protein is CASSNILPTGGIYEQYF. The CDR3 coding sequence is TGTGCCAGTAGTAACATCCTACCGACAGGGGGAATATACGAGCAGTACTTC.

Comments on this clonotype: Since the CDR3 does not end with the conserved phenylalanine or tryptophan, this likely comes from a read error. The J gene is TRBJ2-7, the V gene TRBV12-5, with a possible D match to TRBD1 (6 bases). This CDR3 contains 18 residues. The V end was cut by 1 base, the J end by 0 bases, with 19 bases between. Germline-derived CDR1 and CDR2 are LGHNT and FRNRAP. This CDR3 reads CASGLGMRRQASSYEQYC. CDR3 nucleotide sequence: TGTGCTAGTGGTTTGGGAATGAGGCGACAGGCTTCCTCCTACGAGCAGTACTGC.

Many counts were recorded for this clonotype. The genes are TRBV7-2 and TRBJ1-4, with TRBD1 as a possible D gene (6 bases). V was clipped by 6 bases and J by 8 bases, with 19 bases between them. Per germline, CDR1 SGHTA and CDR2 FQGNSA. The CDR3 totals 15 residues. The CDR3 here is CASRTTHRDGEKLFF. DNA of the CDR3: TGTGCCAGCAGGACTACCCACAGGGACGGAGAAAAACTGTTTTTT.

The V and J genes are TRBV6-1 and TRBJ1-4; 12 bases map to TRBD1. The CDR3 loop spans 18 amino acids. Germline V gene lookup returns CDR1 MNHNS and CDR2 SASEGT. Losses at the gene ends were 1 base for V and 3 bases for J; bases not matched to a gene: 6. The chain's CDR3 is CASSEVSGQGAANEKLFF. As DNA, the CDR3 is TGTGCCAGCAGTGAAGTTTCGGGACAGGGGGCCGCTAATGAAAAACTGTTTTTT.

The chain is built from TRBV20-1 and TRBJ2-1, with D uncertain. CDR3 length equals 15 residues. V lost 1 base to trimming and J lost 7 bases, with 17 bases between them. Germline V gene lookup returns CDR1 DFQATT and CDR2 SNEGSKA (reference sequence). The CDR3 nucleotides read TGCAGTGCTAGAGGCCCGAGCTCCTACCCTAATGAGCAGTTCTTC. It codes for CSARGPSSYPNEQFF.

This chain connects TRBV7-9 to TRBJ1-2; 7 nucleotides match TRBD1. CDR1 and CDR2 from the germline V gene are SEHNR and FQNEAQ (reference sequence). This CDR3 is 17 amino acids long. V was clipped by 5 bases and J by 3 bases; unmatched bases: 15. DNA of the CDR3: TGTGCCAGCAGCAATACGACAGGGAATCCGGGGCACTATGGCTACACCTTC. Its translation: CASSNTTGNPGHYGYTF.

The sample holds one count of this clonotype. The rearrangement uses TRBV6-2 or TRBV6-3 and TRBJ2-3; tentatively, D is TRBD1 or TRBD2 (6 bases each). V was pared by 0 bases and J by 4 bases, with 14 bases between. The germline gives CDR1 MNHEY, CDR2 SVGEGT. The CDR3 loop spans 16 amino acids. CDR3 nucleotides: TGTGCCAGCAGTTACTCTTGGGGGGCCGATGCAGATACGCAGTATTTT. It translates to CASSYSWGADADTQYF.

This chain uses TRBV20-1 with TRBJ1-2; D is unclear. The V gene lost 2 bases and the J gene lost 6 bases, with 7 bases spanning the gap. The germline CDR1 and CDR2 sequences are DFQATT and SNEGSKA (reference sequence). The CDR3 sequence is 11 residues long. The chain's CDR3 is CSARTVDGYTF. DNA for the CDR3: TGCAGTGCTAGAACAGTCGATGGCTACACCTTC.